This TCR beta chain was captured in a study of identical twins. Study outcomes and limitations: With monozygotic twins, out-of-frame TCR alpha sharing exceeded what models estimated.

Regarding this clonotype: Antigen: not known.

The germline V gene has CDR1 MGHDK and CDR2 SYGVNS. V shed 4 bases, J shed 4 bases, and the junction held 6 bases outside the gene matches. This CDR3 has 14 amino acids. TCRdb analysed the 5' RACE reads with MiXCR anew, one entry per CDR3 protein. This repertoire shows about 520,000 distinct CDR3 sequences, 22% found once; its top ten account for 0.8% to 1%. These data were also reused for a study on T cells expressing NK-cell markers.

V and J are TRBV25-1 and TRBJ1-1; 7 bases are shared with TRBD1. Sequences were obtained from CD4+ T cells sorted from blood. This sequence originates from a young woman in good health. The CDR3 DNA reads TGTGCCAGCAGTGGACAGGGAGGAGGCACTGAAGCTTTCTTT. The encoded protein is CASSGQGGGTEAFF.